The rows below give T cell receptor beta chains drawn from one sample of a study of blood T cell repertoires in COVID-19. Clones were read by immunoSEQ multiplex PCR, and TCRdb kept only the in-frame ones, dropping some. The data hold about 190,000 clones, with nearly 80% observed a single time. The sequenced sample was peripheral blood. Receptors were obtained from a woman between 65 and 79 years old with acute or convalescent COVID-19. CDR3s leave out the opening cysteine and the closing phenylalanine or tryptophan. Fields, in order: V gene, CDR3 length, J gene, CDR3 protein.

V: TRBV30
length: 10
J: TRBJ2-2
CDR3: AWIPLTGELF

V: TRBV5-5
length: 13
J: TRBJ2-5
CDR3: ASSSGSGQGETQY

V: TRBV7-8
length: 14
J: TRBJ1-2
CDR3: ASSPRRVKTNYGYT

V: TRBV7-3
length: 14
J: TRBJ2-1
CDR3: ASSLSPASGIDEQF

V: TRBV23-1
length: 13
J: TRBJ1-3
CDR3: ASSQVVQGRNTIY

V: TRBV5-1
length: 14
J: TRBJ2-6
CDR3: ASSWTGGGGANVLT

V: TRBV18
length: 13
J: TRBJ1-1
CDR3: ASSQTIQGAGEAF

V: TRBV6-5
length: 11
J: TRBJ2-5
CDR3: ASRWTGEETQY

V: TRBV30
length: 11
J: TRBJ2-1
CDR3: AWSVLRANEQF

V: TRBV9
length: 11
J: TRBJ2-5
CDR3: ASSDRGGETQY

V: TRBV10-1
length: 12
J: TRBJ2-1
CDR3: ASSESGLLVEQF

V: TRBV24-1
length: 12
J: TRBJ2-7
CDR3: ATSPGQGTYEQY

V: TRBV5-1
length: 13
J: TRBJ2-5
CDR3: ASSLILGREETQY

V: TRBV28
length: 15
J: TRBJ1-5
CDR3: ASSRRQGAPSNQPQH

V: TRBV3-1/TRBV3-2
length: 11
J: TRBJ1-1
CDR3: ASSQGATGTAF

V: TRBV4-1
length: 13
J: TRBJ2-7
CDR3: ASSQFPLGGYEQY

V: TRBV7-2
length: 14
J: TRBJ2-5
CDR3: ASSPRTGRSQETQY

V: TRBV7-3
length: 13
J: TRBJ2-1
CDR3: ASSPTSGSHNEQF

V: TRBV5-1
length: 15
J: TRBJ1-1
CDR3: ASSLETGRRRNTEAF

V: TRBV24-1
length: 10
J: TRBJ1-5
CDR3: ATSDEGGPQH